Below, 21 T cell receptor beta chains from the same sample are listed, as sequenced in a study of T cell changes during pregnancy in multiple sclerosis. The repertoire was sequenced with immunoSEQ multiplex PCR; TCRdb's copy has only in-frame clones and lacks some. The sample gives around 60,000 clones, approximately 92% of which show up once; approximately 0.34% is in the top ten. Sample: CD4+ T cells from peripheral blood mononuclear cells, taken before pregnancy. These receptors originate from a female donor with multiple sclerosis, enrolled in a pregnancy study.

The CDR3 DNA follows: TGTGCCAGCAGCCCCCAGGGGTCAGGCTACGAGCAGTACTTC. Its protein product is CASSPQGSGYEQYF. The rearrangement uses TRBV11-2 and TRBJ2-7, with D possibly TRBD1 on 6 matching bases. The CDR3 is made up of 14 amino acids. The V end was cut by 5 bases, the J end by 3 bases, with 14 bases between. Germline assignment: CDR1 SGHAT and CDR2 FQNNGV. Full variable domain (outside the CDR3, taken from reference TRBV11-2 and TRBJ2-7): EAGVAQSPRYKIIEKRQSVAFWCNPISGHATLYWYQQILGQGPKLLIQFQNNGVVDDSQLPKDRFSAERLKGVDSTLKIQPAKLEDSAVYLCASSPQGSGYEQYFGPGTRLTVT.

The V gene is TRBV5-1, the J gene TRBJ2-1, with 12 bases matching TRBD2. The CDR3 is 16 residues long. The J segment lost 5 bases and the V segment lost 4 bases, leaving 7 bases of the junction unmatched. Germline assignment: CDR1 SGHRS and CDR2 YFSETQ. This chain's CDR3 is CASSAPSGRVDNEQFF. Written as DNA, the CDR3 is TGCGCCAGCAGCGCCCCTAGCGGGAGGGTCGACAATGAGCAGTTCTTC.

The rearrangement joins TRBV28 to TRBJ1-1, with TRBD1 matching over 10 bases. Germline CDR1 is MDHEN and CDR2 is SYDVKM. J lost 5 bases, V lost 5 bases, and 8 bases had no gene match. The CDR3 spans 15 residues. CDR3 sequence (DNA): TGTGCCAGCAGTCGACAGGGGGCGAGAGGGACTGAAGCTTTCTTT. Protein sequence: CASSRQGARGTEAFF.

This chain uses TRBV2 with TRBJ2-2; TRBD2 aligns across 8 bases. The ends lost 2 bases at V and 2 bases at J; junction bases unmatched: 10. CDR3 length equals 18 residues. Germline CDR1 reads SNHLY; CDR2 reads FYNNEI. Here the CDR3 reads CASSELVGGRLNTGELFF. CDR3 in DNA: TGTGCCAGCAGTGAATTAGTGGGCGGGAGGTTAAACACCGGGGAGCTGTTTTTT. Filled out from reference TRBV2 and TRBJ2-2, the complete variable domain reads EPEVTQTPSHQVTQMGQEVILRCVPISNHLYFYWYRQILGQKVEFLVSFYNNEISEKSEIFDDQFSVERPDGSNFTLKIRSTKLEDSAMYFCASSELVGGRLNTGELFFGEGSRLTVL.

This chain uses TRBV27 with TRBJ1-1; D might be TRBD1 (5 bases). Trimming stripped 5 bases from V and 4 bases from J, with 11 bases between. Germline V CDR1 and CDR2: MNHEY, SMNVEV (reference sequence). The CDR3 has 13 amino acids. The CDR3 region is CASSTQGSTEAFF. In DNA form, the CDR3 reads TGTGCCAGCAGTACGCAGGGAAGCACTGAAGCTTTCTTT.

The chain couples TRBV9 to TRBJ1-2; 9 nucleotides line up with TRBD1. V lost 4 bases and J lost 8; bases outside the gene matches: 9. The CDR3 runs to 14 residues. Germline loops: CDR1 SGDLS, CDR2 YYNGEE. The CDR3: CASSLTGGAGGYTF. The CDR3 bases are TGTGCCAGCAGCTTAACAGGGGGCGCAGGGGGCTACACCTTC.

This rearrangement joins TRBV19 to TRBJ1-1; D ambiguous. Germline values: CDR1 LNHDA, CDR2 SQIVND (reference sequence). Trimming took off 6 bases at V and 1 base at J, with 15 bases between the two ends. This CDR3 region has 15 residues. The CDR3 spells CASRSIDTPNTEAFF. The CDR3 DNA reads TGTGCCAGTAGATCAATCGACACGCCGAACACTGAAGCTTTCTTT. Looking up the rest from reference TRBV19 and TRBJ1-1 gives the full variable domain: DGGITQSPKYLFRKEGQNVTLSCEQNLNHDAMYWYRQDPGQGLRLIYYSQIVNDFQKGDIAEGYSVSREKKESFPLTVTSAQKNPTAFYLCASRSIDTPNTEAFFGQGTRLTVV.

The gene calls are TRBV19 and TRBJ1-5; tentatively, D is TRBD1 (6 bases). Germline CDR1 LNHDA, CDR2 SQIVND (reference sequence). Trimming pared 6 bases from V and 0 bases from J, leaving 15 bases between. The CDR3 is made up of 16 amino acids. CDR3 sequence reads: CASSRAGGYSNQPQHF. The CDR3 DNA is TGTGCCAGTAGCCGCGCGGGGGGCTATAGCAATCAGCCCCAGCATTTT. Full variable domain (missing parts from reference TRBV19 and TRBJ1-5): DGGITQSPKYLFRKEGQNVTLSCEQNLNHDAMYWYRQDPGQGLRLIYYSQIVNDFQKGDIAEGYSVSREKKESFPLTVTSAQKNPTAFYLCASSRAGGYSNQPQHFGDGTRLSIL.

V is TRBV5-1 and J is TRBJ2-2; 7 bases align to TRBD1. Looked up from germline, CDR1 is SGHRS and CDR2 is YFSETQ. CDR3 length: 16 amino acids. With 4 bases clipped from V and 2 bases from J, the junction kept 8 bases outside the gene matches. The CDR3 is CASSKTGTENTGELFF. CDR3 nucleotide sequence: TGCGCCAGCAGCAAAACCGGGACAGAAAACACCGGGGAGCTGTTTTTT.

This chain uses TRBV9 with TRBJ2-3; TRBD2 is a possible D gene (5 bases). CDR3 length equals 16 residues. Trimming removed 3 bases at V and 2 bases at J, with 16 bases between. CDR1 is SGDLS, CDR2 YYNGEE, per germline. CDR3 coding DNA: TGTGCCAGCAGCGCTTACGGTGGGGAGAACACAGATACGCAGTATTTT. Protein product: CASSAYGGENTDTQYF.

The rearrangement uses TRBV30 and TRBJ2-7, with D perhaps TRBD1 (6 bases). Deletions cut 3 bases from V and 1 base from J, with 16 bases between. The CDR3 is 15 amino acids. Germline V CDR1 and CDR2: GTSNPN, SVGIG (reference sequence). For the CDR3, the DNA is TGTGCCTGGAGGGGTAGTGGGGACACTTCCTACGAGCAGTACTTC. Amino acids: CAWRGSGDTSYEQYF. The full variable domain, in which reference TRBV30 and TRBJ2-7 provide the parts outside the CDR3, is SQTIHQWPATLVQPVGSPLSLECTVEGTSNPNLYWYRQAAGRGLQLLFYSVGIGQISSEVPQNLSASRPQDRQFILSSKKLLLSDSGFYLCAWRGSGDTSYEQYFGPGTRLTVT.

The CDR3 loop reads CASSLAGTSGYEQFF. DNA for the CDR3: TGTGCCAGCAGCTTAGCCGGGACTAGCGGCTATGAGCAGTTCTTC. The chain recombines TRBV7-2 with TRBJ2-1, with TRBD2 matching over 11 bases. This CDR3 has 15 residues. V lost 0 bases, J lost 8 bases, and 3 bases stayed unmatched. Germline V gene sequence: CDR1 SGHTA, CDR2 FQGNSA.

This clone is a singleton in its sample. The chain has TRBV7-6 and TRBJ1-1; D is possibly TRBD1 (6 bases). In germline, CDR1 is SGHVS, CDR2 FNYEAQ. The ends were cut back, 5 bases at V and 0 bases at J, with 22 bases in the middle. This CDR3 region has 18 residues. In DNA form, the CDR3 reads TGTGCCAGCAGCCCCGGGGTCAGGGGCCGATACTTGAACACTGAAGCTTTCTTT. It specifies CASSPGVRGRYLNTEAFF.

The chain employs TRBV6-6 and TRBJ1-2; D is ambiguous. V lost 5 bases to trimming and J lost 5 bases, with 9 bases between them. Germline V gives CDR1 MNHNY, CDR2 SVGAGI (reference sequence). This CDR3 is 12 amino acids long. For the CDR3, the DNA is TGTGCCAGCAGTGAGAACAGATATGGCTACACCTTC. Its translation: CASSENRYGYTF.

The V and J genes are TRBV7-9 and TRBJ2-1; D call uncertain. This CDR3 is 17 amino acids long. Germline CDR1 reads SEHNR; CDR2 reads FQNEAQ (reference sequence). V gave up 6 bases and J gave up 0 bases, with 18 bases separating them. This CDR3 is CASSFEVHPSSYNEQFF. The CDR3 DNA is TGTGCCAGCAGTTTTGAGGTACATCCCAGCTCCTACAATGAGCAGTTCTTC.

V usage is TRBV7-9 and J usage is TRBJ1-1; no clear D gene. V was shortened by 5 bases and J by 3 bases, with 4 bases between the two germline ends. The CDR3 length is 11 residues. CDR1 SEHNR and CDR2 FQNEAQ come from the germline V gene (reference sequence). CDR3 sequence (DNA): TGTGCCAGCAGCCACTACACTGAAGCTTTCTTT. Its protein product is CASSHYTEAFF.

This clone was picked up one time. The rearrangement joins TRBV4-3 to TRBJ2-1, with D possibly matching TRBD2 (6 bases). Germline V gene sequence: CDR1 LGHNA, CDR2 YSLEER. Trimming shortened V by 4 bases and J by 1 base, and 20 bases separated the two germline ends. The CDR3 spans 18 residues. The CDR3 is CASSLQQGAGGSYNEQFF. The CDR3 nucleotides read TGCGCCAGCAGCCTTCAACAAGGAGCGGGCGGATCCTACAATGAGCAGTTCTTC.

The chain uses TRBV5-1 and TRBJ2-2, with 9 bases that match TRBD2. The CDR3 is 15 residues long. Trimming removed 4 bases from V and 8 bases from J; junction bases left unmatched: 9. Per germline, CDR1 SGHRS and CDR2 YFSETQ. CDR3 in amino acids: CASSDTSGWRGELFF. The DNA for the CDR3 is TGCGCCAGCAGCGATACTAGCGGGTGGCGAGGGGAGCTGTTTTTT.

J is TRBJ2-3 and V is TRBV5-4; TRBD2 matches 11 bases. Germline V CDR1 and CDR2: SGHNT, YYREEE (reference sequence). With 3 bases clipped from V and 5 bases from J, the junction kept 2 bases outside the gene matches. The CDR3 runs to 14 residues. CDR3 amino acids: CASSSGLAGDTQYF. The CDR3, as DNA: TGTGCCAGCAGCTCCGGACTAGCGGGAGATACGCAGTATTTT.

The chain has TRBV27 and TRBJ1-2; TRBD1 might be the D (6 bases). Germline-derived CDR1 and CDR2 are MNHEY and SMNVEV (reference sequence). This CDR3 has 15 amino acids. V lost 0 bases, J lost 0 bases, and 8 bases lay in between. The DNA for the CDR3 is TGTGCCAGCAGTTTATCGACAGGAGCTAACTATGGCTACACCTTC. As protein: CASSLSTGANYGYTF.

This chain uses TRBV19 with TRBJ2-1; TRBD1 agrees at 7 bases. CDR1 and CDR2 from the germline V gene are LNHDA and SQIVND (reference sequence). The CDR3 length is 14 residues. Unmatched junction bases numbered 12, after V lost 10 bases and J lost 6 bases. CDR3 residues: CATKPVPGGNEQFF. In nucleotides, the CDR3 is TGTGCCACAAAGCCCGTCCCAGGGGGCAATGAGCAGTTCTTC.